A single sample gave rise to the 8 T cell receptor beta chains below, sequenced in a study of sequential checkpoint blockade in melanoma. Documented treatment: randomized to nivolumab then ipilimumab (arm A) or the reverse (arm B). Repertoires were generated with immunoSEQ multiplex PCR, while TCRdb's copy carries only in-frame clones and drops some. The table shows 13,000 to 15,000 clones, with about 55% occurring only once. The specimen comprised CD8+ T cells sorted from blood (inferred from file names), sampled from a patient given nivolumab and ipilimumab in sequence. The receptors derive from a human donor with melanoma.

On this clone itself: At one end the junction does not follow the germline gene, possibly because of a read error. The DNA of the CDR3 is TGTGCCAGTAGTAGCCTGGCGGACCAAACCGGGGAGCTGCTTTTT. The encoded protein is CASSSLADQTGELLF. J is TRBJ2-2 and V is TRBV19; a possible D gene is TRBD2 (5 bases). The CDR3 runs to 15 residues. Germline values: CDR1 LNHDA, CDR2 SQIVND (reference sequence).

The V gene is TRBV11-3, the J gene TRBJ2-3; perhaps TRBD1 as D (7 bases). There are 13 residues in the CDR3. CDR1 SGHNT and CDR2 YENEEA come from the germline V gene. Written as DNA, the CDR3 is TGTGCTAGGAGGGACAGAAGCACAGATACGCAGTATTTT. Residues: CARRDRSTDTQYF.

This chain uses TRBV5-4 with TRBJ2-7; 9 bases agree with TRBD2. After removal of 3 bases from V and 2 bases from J, the junction contained 3 bases not matched to a gene. This CDR3 is 14 amino acids long. CDR1 is SGHNT and CDR2 is YYREEE in the germline V gene (reference sequence). For the CDR3, the DNA is TGTGCCAGCAGCTCCTCTAGCGGGACCTACGAGCAGTACTTC. Translation: CASSSSSGTYEQYF.

The chain couples TRBV27 to TRBJ1-6, with 12 bases aligning to TRBD1. Germline lookup yields CDR1 MNHEY and CDR2 SMNVEV (reference sequence). The CDR3 length is 15 residues. J gave up 7 bases and V 7 bases, and 5 bases lay outside the gene matches. CDR3 in DNA: TGTGCCAGCAAGAGGGGGACAGGGGGCAATTCACCCCTCCACTTT. Its translation is CASKRGTGGNSPLHF.

The V gene is TRBV4-2, the J gene TRBJ2-1; a possible D gene is TRBD2 (5 bases). The germline V gene encodes CDR1 LGHNA and CDR2 YNFKEQ. The CDR3 sequence is 14 residues long. V shed 1 base and J shed 8 bases, with 12 bases lying between them. CDR3 coding DNA: TGTGCCAGCAGCCAAGTTGGGAGCGGAGATGAGCAGTTCTTC. Encoded protein: CASSQVGSGDEQFF.

This chain uses TRBV4-1 with TRBJ2-7, with 8 bases matching TRBD1. The V and J ends lost 3 bases and 3 bases, in that order; junction bases with no gene match: 7. This CDR3 is 15 amino acids long. Germline values: CDR1 MGHRA, CDR2 YSYEKL. The CDR3, as DNA: TGCGCCAGCAGCCACGATGGGACAGGATTCTACGAGCAGTACTTC. It yields the protein CASSHDGTGFYEQYF.

The chain links TRBV6-5 to TRBJ2-7; TRBD1 matches at 7 bases. Per germline, CDR1 MNHEY and CDR2 SVGAGI. This CDR3 region has 14 residues. V was clipped by 5 bases and J by 3 bases; unmatched bases: 7. The CDR3 DNA reads as TGTGCCAGCAGTGAATGGGACAGAGTCTACGAGCAGTACTTC. It yields the protein CASSEWDRVYEQYF.

The chain employs TRBV2 and TRBJ2-7; D call uncertain. Germline V lookup: CDR1 SNHLY, CDR2 FYNNEI. V was clipped by 4 bases and J by 6 bases, with 7 bases between them. CDR3 size: 11 residues. The CDR3, as DNA: TGTGCCAGCAGTGTTATCGGCGAGCAGTACTTC. It specifies CASSVIGEQYF.